The sequence of this T cell receptor beta chain was determined in a study of CD8+CD57+ T cells in acquired aplastic anemia. Looking at the study overall: Mean DNA quantity obtained from sorted CD4+ and CD8+ cells was about 3.2 ug.

Researchers used genomic DNA as the template to profile TCR beta VDJ and CDR3. One entry per CDR3 protein results from TCRdb running MiXCR on the reads. The repertoire holds over 150,000 distinct CDR3 sequences, 55% to 65% seen once, with about 39% in the top ten. The germline CDR1 and CDR2 sequences are SGHKS and YYEKEE (reference sequence). This CDR3 has 13 residues. Between the trimmed V and J ends, which lost 4 bases and 4 bases, there was a span of 9 bases. It was patients with CD8+CD57+ cell expansion by flow cytometry who were chosen for sequencing. Sequencing was performed on sorted CD4+, CD8+, or CD8+CD57+ T cells (not recorded which) from PBMCs. The chain links TRBV5-5 to TRBJ1-5; maybe TRBD1 (5 bases). The clonotype comes from a human donor with aplastic anemia. DNA of the CDR3: TGTGCCAGCAGCCCAGGGCCTAATCAGCCCCAGCATTTT. It specifies CASSPGPNQPQHF.